The next 21 T cell receptor beta chains were all read from a single sample in a study of regulatory T cells in long-lasting Graves disease (dated by TCRdb to about 2021). Library generation was performed with multiplex PCR. The reads were generated on an Illumina HiSeq 4000. CDR3 regions were amplified by Arm-PCR with iRepertoire HTBI primers to construct TCR beta libraries. The public reads were run again by TCRdb, first through fastp at Q25 and then through MiXCR, and only productive beta chains were kept. Duplicate CDR3 protein sequences are folded into a single record with the most common DNA and genes. Present in this sample are around 450,000 distinct CDR3 sequences, under 20% of which were seen just once. The top ten clonotypes cover approximately 12% of the sample. This sample's time point label indicates: newly diagnosed GD, antithyroid drugs for less than 3 months. For both TCR sequencing and RNA sequencing, RNA was extracted from PBMCs using TRIzol.

These data also formed part of another study, on T cells in Graves' hyperthyroidism and ophthalmopathy.

Sequenced here: peripheral blood mononuclear cells (PBMCs), sampled at new diagnosis, from a patient treated with antithyroid drugs. Source of these receptors: a man in his forties with Graves disease. Donor details come from another sample of the same person, matched by shared clones.

The rearrangement joins TRBV12-3 or TRBV12-4 to TRBJ1-1; weak D call: TRBD1 (5 bases). There are 13 residues in the CDR3. Trimming took off 6 bases at V and 4 bases at J, with 12 bases between the two ends. The CDR3 loop reads CASRPRASTEAFF. DNA of the CDR3: TGTGCCAGCAGGCCCAGGGCGAGCACTGAAGCTTTCTTT.

Ten or more counts support this clonotype. V is TRBV5-5 and J is TRBJ1-2; D uncertain. The V end lost 0 bases, the J end lost 8 bases, and 11 bases lay between the germline ends. The CDR3 is 13 residues long. The germline gives CDR1 SGHKS, CDR2 YYEKEE (reference sequence). This CDR3 reads CASSLDTVQGYTF. The CDR3, as DNA: TGTGCCAGCAGCTTGGATACCGTTCAAGGCTACACCTTC. The full variable domain, rest sourced from reference TRBV5-5 and TRBJ1-2, is DAGVTQSPTHLIKTRGQQVTLRCSPISGHKSVSWYQQVLGQGPQFIFQYYEKEERGRGNFPDRFSARQFPNYSSELNVNALLLGDSALYLCASSLDTVQGYTFGSGTRLTVV.

This clonotype has a count of ten or more. Its ends do not fully match the called genes, so a read error is possible. The rearrangement uses TRBV7-7 and TRBJ1-1, with 9 nucleotides matching TRBD1. Germline V lookup: CDR1 SSHAT, CDR2 FNYEAQ (reference sequence). The CDR3 totals 13 residues. CDR3 amino acids: CASSPRTGAKAFF. DNA for the CDR3: TGTGCTAGCAGCCCTCGGACAGGGGCCAAAGCTTTCTTT.

This clonotype was counted ten times or more. V gene TRBV20-1 combines with J gene TRBJ2-5; TRBD1 matches at 7 bases. V was clipped by 3 bases and J by 6 bases; unmatched bases: 7. The CDR3 length is 13 residues. CDR1 is DFQATT and CDR2 is SNEGSKA in the germline V gene (reference sequence). CDR3 DNA sequence: TGCAGTGCTAGGAAAGAAGGGGGCAAGACCCAGTACTTC. Translation gives CSARKEGGKTQYF.

The table lists this clonotype with many counts. V gene TRBV6-2 or TRBV6-3 combines with J gene TRBJ2-1, with D perhaps being TRBD1 or TRBD2 (5 bases each). The germline V gene has CDR1 MNHEY and CDR2 SVGEGT. V dropped 0 bases and J dropped 9 bases, with 21 bases sitting between them. The CDR3 contains 17 residues. CDR3 region: CASSYSTPGPIGGEQFF. The CDR3 region has the DNA TGTGCCAGCAGTTACTCGACCCCGGGACCCATAGGTGGTGAGCAGTTCTTC.

CDR3 residues: CASSLRSGRQGIKNIQYF. For the CDR3, the DNA is TGTGCCAGCAGTTTACGGTCCGGGCGGCAGGGTATCAAAAACATTCAGTACTTC. This chain uses TRBV28 with TRBJ2-4; D may be TRBD1 (5 bases). V was pared by 2 bases and J by 3 bases, with 20 bases between. The CDR3 is 18 amino acids. Germline-derived CDR1 and CDR2 are MDHEN and SYDVKM.

The genes are TRBV10-3 and TRBJ1-4, with a possible D match to TRBD1 (5 bases). This CDR3 contains 15 residues. The germline CDR1 and CDR2 sequences are ENHRY and SYGVKD. V was pared by 1 base and J by 8 bases, with 14 bases between. DNA for the CDR3: TGTGCCATCAGTGAGTGGGGCCTTCAGGGAGAAAAACTGTTTTTT. Amino acid sequence: CAISEWGLQGEKLFF.

Many counts were recorded for this clonotype. This chain links TRBV20-1 with TRBJ1-2; D unclear. The CDR3 extends over 13 amino acids. V shed 3 bases and J shed 2 bases, with 10 bases lying between them. CDR1 and CDR2 (germline): DFQATT, SNEGSKA (reference sequence). Here the CDR3 reads CSARAEGNYGYTF. The CDR3 DNA reads as TGCAGTGCTAGGGCGGAGGGAAACTATGGCTACACCTTC.

Worth noting for this clonotype: The junction and the germline gene differ at one end; a read error may be behind it. This chain connects TRBV2 to TRBJ2-7; D gene unclear. In germline, CDR1 is SNHLY, CDR2 FYNNEI. CDR3 length equals 12 residues. The CDR3 protein is CASTETRYEQYF. CDR3 in DNA: TGTGCCAGCACTGAAACCAGATACGAGCAGTACTTC.

This clonotype was seen a few times. This rearrangement joins TRBV20-1 to TRBJ2-1; D is perhaps TRBD1 (5 bases). Trimming removed 5 bases from V and 6 bases from J, with 11 bases in between. CDR3 length: 12 amino acids. Germline-derived CDR1 and CDR2 are DFQATT and SNEGSKA (reference sequence). In nucleotides, the CDR3 is TGCAGTGCTTCAGGGATTCGCAATGAGCAGTTCTTC. This codes for CSASGIRNEQFF.

A note on this clonotype: Given a much more abundant clone one base away, this may be a read error. The J gene is TRBJ2-1, the V gene TRBV29-1; TRBD2 matches at 10 bases. The trim removed 6 bases at V and 6 bases at J, leaving 14 bases unmatched. CDR3 length: 16 amino acids. Germline V gene data show CDR1 as SQVTM and CDR2 as ANQGSEA. This chain's CDR3 is CSVQLDSGRRCNEQFF. In nucleotides, the CDR3 is TGCAGCGTCCAGTTAGATAGCGGGAGGCGGTGCAATGAGCAGTTCTTC.

The chain recombines TRBV2 with TRBJ1-4; D call uncertain. Germline loops: CDR1 SNHLY, CDR2 FYNNEI. Trimming cost V 7 bases and J 3 bases, with 18 bases left between them. This CDR3 has 16 residues. CDR3 region: CASTEQHPDSNEKLFF. CDR3 bases: TGTGCCAGCACCGAACAGCATCCGGACTCTAATGAAAAACTGTTTTTT. The whole variable domain, remainder taken from reference TRBV2 and TRBJ1-4, is EPEVTQTPSHQVTQMGQEVILRCVPISNHLYFYWYRQILGQKVEFLVSFYNNEISEKSEIFDDQFSVERPDGSNFTLKIRSTKLEDSAMYFCASTEQHPDSNEKLFFGSGTQLSVL.

Only a few counts were recorded for this clonotype. This chain uses TRBV20-1 with TRBJ2-1; TRBD1 aligns across 7 bases. Germline-derived CDR1 and CDR2 are DFQATT and SNEGSKA (reference sequence). This CDR3 comprises 13 residues. The V and J ends lost 7 bases and 5 bases, in that order; junction bases with no gene match: 8. The CDR3 sequence is CSDQGGRNNEQFF. The CDR3 nucleotides are TGCAGTGATCAAGGGGGCAGAAACAATGAGCAGTTCTTC.

This clonotype has at least ten counts. The chain carries TRBV28 and TRBJ1-1; a possible D gene is TRBD1 (6 bases). The CDR3 sequence is 12 residues long. The germline V gene has CDR1 MDHEN and CDR2 SYDVKM. The germline V and J ends were trimmed by 7 bases and 1 base, with 7 bases remaining between them. The CDR3 sequence: CASIGGNTEAFF. The CDR3, as DNA: TGTGCCAGCATAGGGGGGAACACTGAAGCTTTCTTT.

This clonotype appeared a few times. This chain joins TRBV20-1 and TRBJ2-7, with TRBD2 identical over 10 bases. The CDR3 is 14 amino acids. The germline CDR1 and CDR2 sequences are DFQATT and SNEGSKA (reference sequence). The V and J ends lost 3 bases and 2 bases, in that order; junction bases with no gene match: 4. The CDR3: CSASKLAGPYEQYF. The CDR3 coding sequence is TGCAGTGCTAGCAAACTAGCGGGGCCCTACGAGCAGTACTTC.

This clonotype was counted many times. V is TRBV29-1 and J is TRBJ2-5, with D possibly being TRBD2 (6 bases). The CDR3 runs to 12 residues. The V gene's germline CDR1 is SQVTM and CDR2 ANQGSEA. The germline V and J ends were trimmed by 1 base and 7 bases, with 10 bases remaining between them. The CDR3 DNA sequence: TGCAGCGTTGAAGTGACTAGGGGGACCCAGTACTTC. As protein: CSVEVTRGTQYF. The variable domain in full, completed from reference TRBV29-1 and TRBJ2-5, reads SAVISQKPSRDICQRGTSLTIQCQVDSQVTMMFWYRQQPGQSLTLIATANQGSEATYESGFVIDKFPISRPNLTFSTLTVSNMSPEDSSIYLCSVEVTRGTQYFGPGTRLLVL.

This clonotype was found many times. DNA of the CDR3: TGCGCCAGCAGCCCCGAGGGCAAGAGCTCCTACAATGAGCAGTTCTTC. This codes for CASSPEGKSSYNEQFF. This chain connects TRBV5-1 to TRBJ2-1, with D perhaps TRBD2 (5 bases). The CDR3 contains 16 residues. V lost 4 bases and J lost 0, with 14 bases in between. Germline V lookup: CDR1 SGHRS, CDR2 YFSETQ.

This clonotype was counted at least ten times. The chain uses TRBV12-3 or TRBV12-4 and TRBJ2-1; weak D call: TRBD1 (6 bases). This CDR3 contains 13 residues. Trimming pared 6 bases from V and 9 bases from J, leaving 15 bases between. CDR3 coding DNA: TGTGCCAGCAGAGAGACAGGACCAACTGAGCAGTTCTTC. Encoded protein: CASRETGPTEQFF.

This clonotype was detected ten times or more. The CDR3 DNA reads TGCGCCAGCAGTGCAACCGGGACAGCTACCACAGATACGCAGTATTTT. The encoded protein is CASSATGTATTDTQYF. The rearrangement links TRBV10-1 to TRBJ2-3; TRBD1 matches at 7 bases. The CDR3 is 16 residues long. Germline V gene lookup returns CDR1 WNHNN and CDR2 SYGVQD (reference sequence). With 4 bases clipped from V and 2 bases from J, the junction kept 9 bases outside the gene matches.

This clonotype was seen more than once but under ten times. The gene calls are TRBV4-1 and TRBJ1-5; D is uncertain. Germline CDR1 is MGHRA and CDR2 is YSYEKL. V lost 0 bases and J 7 bases, leaving 10 bases between the germline ends. CDR3 length equals 14 residues. CDR3 bases: TGCGCCAGCAGCCAAGATCCCGTAGGACAGCCCCAGCATTTT. Residues: CASSQDPVGQPQHF.

The rearrangement links TRBV5-1 to TRBJ2-5; the match to TRBD1 covers 9 bases. Unmatched junction bases numbered 8, after V lost 6 bases and J lost 5 bases. CDR3 length equals 14 residues. Looked up from germline, CDR1 is SGHRS and CDR2 is YFSETQ. This CDR3 is CASTLTGGRETQYF. The CDR3 DNA reads as TGCGCCAGCACTCTGACAGGGGGACGGGAGACCCAGTACTTC.